Listed here are 17 T cell receptor beta chains from one sample, sequenced in a study of read filtering for tumor transcriptome and immune sequencing. Molecular barcoded adaptors covering alpha/delta and beta/gamma chains were used on roughly 400 ng RNA. A single record per CDR3 protein comes from TCRdb applying MiXCR to the reads. Altogether 90,000 to 95,000 distinct CDR3 sequences are present, 20% to 25% being singletons, with the ten largest covering approximately 10%. What was sequenced was a population of CD138-negative cells sorted from bone marrow. Receptors originate from a donor aged 40 or older with multiple myeloma.

This clonotype occurred many times. The chain uses TRBV28 and TRBJ2-5; 8 bases are a match to TRBD1. The V segment lost 6 bases and the J segment 1 base; nucleotides outside the gene matches: 4. Germline CDR1 MDHEN, CDR2 SYDVKM. This CDR3 has 14 residues. This CDR3 reads CASSSGQAQETQYF. The CDR3, as DNA: TGTGCCAGCAGCTCGGGACAGGCCCAAGAGACCCAGTACTTC.

There are many counts of this clonotype. The chain carries TRBV5-1 and TRBJ2-3; D tentatively fits TRBD1 or TRBD2 (5 bases each). Germline V gives CDR1 SGHRS, CDR2 YFSETQ. With 4 bases removed from V and 12 bases from J, the gap between germline ends came to 21 bases. The CDR3 loop spans 14 amino acids. CDR3 in DNA: TGCGCCAGCAGCCACCCCGGGCCGCCGGGGCTTCAGTATTTT. The encoded protein is CASSHPGPPGLQYF. The full variable domain, in which reference TRBV5-1 and TRBJ2-3 provide the parts outside the CDR3, is KAGVTQTPRYLIKTRGQQVTLSCSPISGHRSVSWYQQTPGQGLQFLFEYFSETQRNKGNFPGRFSGRQFSNSRSEMNVSTLELGDSALYLCASSHPGPPGLQYFGPGTRLTVL.

This clonotype occurred many times. This chain uses TRBV5-6 with TRBJ2-7; D is uncertain. The V gene lost 4 bases and the J gene lost 3 bases, with 14 bases spanning the gap. The CDR3 is made up of 14 amino acids. Germline V gives CDR1 SGHDT, CDR2 YYEEEE. CDR3 nucleotides: TGTGCCAGCAGCCCATCTCGCTCACACTACGAGCAGTACTTC. Protein sequence: CASSPSRSHYEQYF.

This clonotype appeared many times. The CDR3 DNA is TGTGCCAGCAGTGAAGCGCTCCTGCGGAGGACAGCCAACACCGGGGAGCTGTTTTTT. It specifies CASSEALLRRTANTGELFF. The chain recombines TRBV6-1 with TRBJ2-2; TRBD1 is a possible D gene (6 bases). With 0 bases removed from V and 2 bases from J, the gap between germline ends came to 19 bases. The germline V gene has CDR1 MNHNS and CDR2 SASEGT. There are 19 residues in the CDR3.

The chain joins TRBV20-1 to TRBJ2-4; 11 bases are a match to TRBD1. This CDR3 comprises 12 residues. V was pared by 6 bases and J by 11 bases, with 6 bases of the junction left unmatched. Germline V gene sequence: CDR1 DFQATT, CDR2 SNEGSKA (reference sequence). CDR3 bases: TGCAGTGCGAGGACAGGGGGCTTCGTTCAGTACTTC. Protein sequence: CSARTGGFVQYF.

V is TRBV5-1 and J is TRBJ1-5, with D tentatively TRBD1 (6 bases). Trimming pared 4 bases from V and 8 bases from J, leaving 13 bases between. The CDR3 runs 13 residues. Germline-derived CDR1 and CDR2 are SGHRS and YFSETQ. The CDR3 nucleotides read TGCGCCAGCAGCACAGGGCCCGGGGAGCCCCAGCATTTT. Its protein is CASSTGPGEPQHF.

This clonotype was seen at least ten times. The chain has TRBV4-1 and TRBJ1-6; TRBD1 aligns across 7 bases. The CDR3 is 15 amino acids. The trim removed 3 bases at V and 6 bases at J, leaving 5 bases unmatched. CDR1 is MGHRA, CDR2 YSYEKL, per germline. Here the CDR3 DNA reads TGCGCCAGCAGCCAGATGGGACAGTTTAATTCACCCCTCCACTTT. This sequence encodes CASSQMGQFNSPLHF.

Concerning this clonotype itself: A read error is possible here, since a much larger clone lies one base away. V gene TRBV20-1 combines with J gene TRBJ2-5; either TRBD1 or TRBD2 may supply D (5 bases each). V lost 4 bases and J lost 4, with 13 bases in between. Germline CDR1 is DFQATT and CDR2 is SNEGSKA (reference sequence). The CDR3 spans 13 residues. The chain's CDR3 is CSATLTGRETQYF. For the CDR3, the DNA is TGCAGTGCTACCCTAACGGGGCGAGAGACCCAGTACTTC.

In this sample, this clonotype turned up a few times. This chain uses TRBV5-1 with TRBJ1-5; D gene unclear. Germline CDR1 and CDR2: SGHRS and YFSETQ. V gave up 4 bases and J gave up 4 bases, with 9 bases separating them. The CDR3 length is 13 residues. DNA for the CDR3: TGCGCCAGCAGCCCGGACCCTAATCAGCCCCAGCATTTT. Translating gives CASSPDPNQPQHF.

By share, this clonotype ranks as medium-sized. The CDR3 sequence is CASRTHSGGYNEQFF. The DNA for the CDR3 is TGCGCCAGCCGTACTCATAGCGGGGGGTACAATGAGCAGTTCTTC. The chain links TRBV5-1 to TRBJ2-1; 10 positions match TRBD2. Trimming took 7 bases from V and 4 from J; bases not matched to a gene: 8. Per germline, CDR1 SGHRS and CDR2 YFSETQ. This CDR3 contains 15 residues.

This rearrangement joins TRBV20-1 to TRBJ2-4, with 10 bases identical to TRBD2. This CDR3 is built from 16 residues. CDR1 is DFQATT, CDR2 SNEGSKA, per germline (reference sequence). V gave up 2 bases and J gave up 5 bases; unmatched junction bases: 9. The CDR3 DNA reads TGCAGTGCTAGAACAGGAAGCGGGGGGGTAGAAAACATTCAGTACTTC. Amino acid sequence: CSARTGSGGVENIQYF.

V usage is TRBV7-9 and J usage is TRBJ2-5, with D tentatively TRBD2 (6 bases). The germline V gene encodes CDR1 SEHNR and CDR2 FQNEAQ (reference sequence). CDR3 length: 15 amino acids. Trimming removed 2 bases from V and 5 bases from J, with 15 bases in between. CDR3 sequence reads: CASSLRRAGGETQYF. In DNA, the CDR3 is TGTGCCAGCAGCTTAAGGAGGGCCGGAGGGGAGACCCAGTACTTC.

The sample holds many counts of this clonotype. One end of the junction does not line up with germline, which may come from a read error. V and J are TRBV28 and TRBJ2-1, with a tentative D call TRBD1 (6 bases). Germline assignment: CDR1 MDHEN and CDR2 SYDVKM. This CDR3 has 17 residues. Here the CDR3 reads CASSSPTGRSSYNEQSF. Here the CDR3 DNA reads TGTGCCAGCAGTTCCCCTACAGGGCGAAGCTCCTACAATGAGCAGTCCTTC.

The chain is built from TRBV20-1 and TRBJ1-5; TRBD1 aligns across 11 bases. CDR1 and CDR2 from the germline V gene are DFQATT and SNEGSKA (reference sequence). V trimming: 6 bases; J trimming: 7 bases; junction bases outside the gene matches: 5. The CDR3 length is 13 residues. CDR3 protein: CSATDRGRQPQHF. In DNA, the CDR3 is TGCAGTGCAACGGACAGGGGGCGACAGCCCCAGCATTTT.

In this sample, this clonotype turned up many times. The CDR3 region is CASSLQNGELFF. The CDR3 DNA follows: TGTGCCAGCAGCCTACAGAACGGGGAGCTGTTTTTT. The chain is built from TRBV5-4 and TRBJ2-2; D ambiguous. The CDR3 contains 12 residues. CDR1 SGHNT and CDR2 YYREEE come from the germline V gene (reference sequence). The V end lost 4 bases, the J end lost 7 bases, and 8 bases lay between the germline ends.

This clonotype was counted a few times. The V and J genes are TRBV5-1 and TRBJ1-1; no definite D call. Trimming stripped 6 bases from V and 2 bases from J, with 11 bases between. Germline V gives CDR1 SGHRS, CDR2 YFSETQ. CDR3 length equals 13 residues. CDR3 protein: CASNLGGNTEAFF. Here the CDR3 DNA reads TGCGCCAGCAATTTGGGCGGTAACACTGAAGCTTTCTTT.

This clonotype was counted ten times or more. The chain combines TRBV20-1 with TRBJ2-1, with 12 bases aligning to TRBD2. This CDR3 comprises 15 residues. V lost 5 bases to trimming and J lost 8 bases; unmatched junction nucleotides: 10. Germline loops: CDR1 DFQATT, CDR2 SNEGSKA (reference sequence). CDR3 protein: CSASRLAGDLDEQFF. CDR3 in DNA: TGCAGTGCTTCAAGACTAGCGGGGGATCTTGATGAGCAGTTCTTC.